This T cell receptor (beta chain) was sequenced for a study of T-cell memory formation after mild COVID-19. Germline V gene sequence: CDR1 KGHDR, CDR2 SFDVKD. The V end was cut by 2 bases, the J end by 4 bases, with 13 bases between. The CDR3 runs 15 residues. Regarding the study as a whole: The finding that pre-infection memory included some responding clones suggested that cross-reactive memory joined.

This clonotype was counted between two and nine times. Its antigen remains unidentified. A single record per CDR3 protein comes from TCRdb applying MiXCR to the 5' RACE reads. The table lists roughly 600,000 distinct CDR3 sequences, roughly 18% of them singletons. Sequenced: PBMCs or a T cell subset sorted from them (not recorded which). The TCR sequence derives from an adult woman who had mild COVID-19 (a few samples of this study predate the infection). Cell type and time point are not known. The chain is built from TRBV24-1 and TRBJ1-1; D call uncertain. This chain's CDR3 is CATSDSQRASTEAFF. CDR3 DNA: TGTGCCACCAGTGATTCCCAGCGGGCGAGCACTGAAGCTTTCTTT.